Each of the 25 T cell receptor beta chains below was sequenced from the same sample in a study of blood T cell repertoires in COVID-19. Method: immunoSEQ multiplex PCR; TCRdb's copy keeps in-frame clones and lacks some. This table holds 100,000 to 140,000 clones, over 80% found once. Sequencing was performed on peripheral blood. All receptors derive from a woman in her 30s with acute or convalescent COVID-19.

The chain joins TRBV7-9 to TRBJ1-1, with D possibly being TRBD1 (6 bases). CDR1 and CDR2 from the germline V gene are SEHNR and FQNEAQ (reference sequence). V was shortened by 11 bases and J by 0 bases, with 28 bases between the two germline ends. This CDR3 is 18 amino acids long. This chain's CDR3 is CAGVGGPGFETMNTEAFF. CDR3 nucleotide sequence: TGTGCCGGGGTCGGGGGGCCGGGCTTTGAAACCATGAACACTGAAGCTTTCTTT.

The chain uses TRBV11-2 and TRBJ2-1; TRBD2 matches 9 bases. The CDR3 has 16 amino acids. The V gene's germline CDR1 is SGHAT and CDR2 FQNNGV. Trimming took 4 bases from V and 6 from J; bases not matched to a gene: 10. The chain's CDR3 is CASSSLSSGSRNEQFF. The CDR3 DNA is TGTGCCAGCAGCTCCCTTAGTAGCGGGAGTCGCAATGAGCAGTTCTTC. Full variable domain (outside the CDR3, taken from reference TRBV11-2 and TRBJ2-1): EAGVAQSPRYKIIEKRQSVAFWCNPISGHATLYWYQQILGQGPKLLIQFQNNGVVDDSQLPKDRFSAERLKGVDSTLKIQPAKLEDSAVYLCASSSLSSGSRNEQFFGPGTRLTVL.

The chain joins TRBV7-9 to TRBJ1-4; possibly TRBD1 for D (6 bases). The CDR3 is made up of 14 amino acids. V was pared by 5 bases and J by 8 bases, with 15 bases between. Germline V lookup: CDR1 SEHNR, CDR2 FQNEAQ (reference sequence). Here the CDR3 reads CASSTEIDREKLFF. CDR3 coding DNA: TGTGCCAGCAGCACCGAGATCGACAGGGAAAAACTGTTTTTT. The complete variable domain, with remaining parts taken from reference TRBV7-9 and TRBJ1-4, reads DTGVSQNPRHKITKRGQNVTFRCDPISEHNRLYWYRQTLGQGPEFLTYFQNEAQLEKSRLLSDRFSAERPKGSFSTLEIQRTEQGDSAMYLCASSTEIDREKLFFGSGTQLSVL.

The chain has TRBV5-5 and TRBJ1-1; D unresolved. The CDR3 length is 13 residues. Germline V gene data show CDR1 as SGHKS and CDR2 as YYEKEE (reference sequence). V gave up 3 bases and J gave up 7 bases, with 13 bases separating them. CDR3 nucleotides: TGTGCCAGCAGCTCTCCTTCTCACAGTGAAGCTTTCTTT. Its translation: CASSSPSHSEAFF.

This sequence joins TRBV5-1 and TRBJ2-1, with D uncertain. The CDR3 is 13 amino acids. In germline, CDR1 is SGHRS, CDR2 YFSETQ. V lost 6 bases, J lost 6 bases, and 13 bases lay in between. For the CDR3, the DNA is TGCGCCAGCAACCCGGAACCGGGCAATGAGCAGTTCTTC. This codes for CASNPEPGNEQFF.

J is TRBJ1-1 and V is TRBV19, with TRBD1 as a possible D gene (6 bases). Trimming shortened V by 5 bases and J by 4 bases, and 14 bases separated the two germline ends. Looked up from germline, CDR1 is LNHDA and CDR2 is SQIVND (reference sequence). The CDR3 runs 14 residues. The CDR3 DNA follows: TGTGCCAGTAGTTATACCGCCAGGGGCACTGAAGCTTTCTTT. This gives the protein CASSYTARGTEAFF.

In its sample, this clone was seen a few times. The rearrangement joins TRBV10-3 to TRBJ1-2; unclear D gene. V was trimmed by 7 bases and J by 3 bases, leaving 12 bases between them. This CDR3 contains 13 residues. The germline V gene encodes CDR1 ENHRY and CDR2 SYGVKD. CDR3 region: CAITGGVDYGYTF. As DNA, the CDR3 is TGTGCCATCACCGGCGGTGTGGACTATGGCTACACCTTC.

This clone has a handful of counts. This rearrangement joins TRBV11-2 to TRBJ1-6, with 8 bases that match TRBD1. V lost 1 base to trimming and J lost 7 bases; unmatched junction nucleotides: 0. Germline V gene sequence: CDR1 SGHAT, CDR2 FQNNGV. The CDR3 is made up of 14 amino acids. The CDR3 bases are TGTGCCAGCAGCTTAGGGGACAGGAATTCACCCCTCCACTTT. It is translated as CASSLGDRNSPLHF. Drawing the rest from reference TRBV11-2 and TRBJ1-6, the complete variable domain is EAGVAQSPRYKIIEKRQSVAFWCNPISGHATLYWYQQILGQGPKLLIQFQNNGVVDDSQLPKDRFSAERLKGVDSTLKIQPAKLEDSAVYLCASSLGDRNSPLHFGNGTRLTVT.

V gene TRBV7-2 combines with J gene TRBJ1-2; 7 bases are shared with TRBD1. The ends lost 0 bases at V and 5 bases at J; junction bases unmatched: 9. This CDR3 comprises 16 residues. CDR1 and CDR2 (germline): SGHTA, FQGNSA. The CDR3 nucleotides are TGTGCCAGCAGCTTAGCCACGAGGGGGCCGGATTATGGCTACACCTTC. Translated, it gives CASSLATRGPDYGYTF.

The V call is TRBV24-1, the J call TRBJ1-5; D is uncertain. The CDR3 has 14 residues. The germline gives CDR1 KGHDR, CDR2 SFDVKD. V lost 4 bases to trimming and J lost 0 bases, with 6 bases between them. The DNA for the CDR3 is TGTGCCACCAGTGAGGGGAGTAGCAATCAGCCCCAGCATTTT. Translated: CATSEGSSNQPQHF.

V and J are TRBV4-2 and TRBJ2-1, with 10 bases matching TRBD2. The CDR3 extends over 20 amino acids. The V segment lost 0 bases and the J segment 0 bases; nucleotides outside the gene matches: 11. CDR1 LGHNA and CDR2 YNFKEQ come from the germline V gene. The CDR3 loop is CASSQDPLASGSLSYNEQFF. The CDR3, as DNA: TGTGCCAGCAGCCAAGATCCTTTGGCTAGCGGGAGCCTCTCCTACAATGAGCAGTTCTTC.

This chain links TRBV2 with TRBJ1-1; 7 bases map to TRBD1. The germline V gene has CDR1 SNHLY and CDR2 FYNNEI. With V trimmed by 6 bases and J by 8 bases, 6 bases remained unmatched. The CDR3 runs to 12 residues. The CDR3 loop is CASRGDRSEAFF. The CDR3 coding sequence is TGTGCCAGCAGGGGGGACAGATCCGAAGCTTTCTTT.

The genes are TRBV27 and TRBJ2-3, with 11 bases matching TRBD2. CDR3 length: 16 residues. Germline V gene data show CDR1 as MNHEY and CDR2 as SMNVEV (reference sequence). After removal of 2 bases from V and 6 bases from J, the junction contained 7 bases not matched to a gene. Here the CDR3 reads CASSLVIAGGRDTQYF. The CDR3 region has the DNA TGTGCCAGCAGTTTAGTAATAGCGGGGGGGCGTGATACGCAGTATTTT.

This clone came up once. The V gene is TRBV4-3, the J gene TRBJ2-7; TRBD2 might be the D (6 bases). Germline values: CDR1 LGHNA, CDR2 YSLEER. The CDR3 is 15 residues long. Trimming removed 3 bases from V and 4 bases from J, with 16 bases in between. CDR3 sequence reads: CASSHGSAGNYEQYF. As DNA, the CDR3 is TGCGCCAGCAGCCATGGGAGCGCGGGGAATTACGAGCAGTACTTC.

The rearrangement links TRBV2 to TRBJ2-1; D not resolved. Trimming took off 8 bases at V and 7 bases at J, with 6 bases between the two ends. CDR1 and CDR2 (germline): SNHLY, FYNNEI. The CDR3 runs to 10 residues. The CDR3 DNA reads TGTGCCAGCGGGCCAAATGAGCAGTTCTTC. It yields the protein CASGPNEQFF.

The chain employs TRBV4-1 and TRBJ2-1; 10 bases agree with TRBD2. After removal of 4 bases from V and 9 bases from J, the junction contained 3 bases not matched to a gene. Per the germline V gene, CDR1 is MGHRA and CDR2 is YSYEKL. The CDR3 contains 13 residues. This chain's CDR3 is CASSPRTSGEQFF. As DNA, the CDR3 is TGCGCCAGCAGCCCCAGGACTAGCGGTGAGCAGTTCTTC.

The CDR3 DNA is TGTGCCAGCAGCCAGGGTTTCCAAGAGACCCAGTACTTC. Amino acid sequence: CASSQGFQETQYF. This chain links TRBV11-3 with TRBJ2-5; D may be TRBD1 (5 bases). From germline, CDR1 is SGHNT and CDR2 YENEEA. This CDR3 is 13 amino acids long. V gave up 5 bases and J gave up 1 base, with 8 bases separating them. Full variable domain (missing parts from reference TRBV11-3 and TRBJ2-5): EAGVVQSPRYKIIEKKQPVAFWCNPISGHNTLYWYLQNLGQGPELLIRYENEEAVDDSQLPKDRFSAERLKGVDSTLKIQPAELGDSAVYLCASSQGFQETQYFGPGTRLLVL.

The chain couples TRBV7-9 to TRBJ1-1; tentatively, D is TRBD1 (5 bases). The V and J ends lost 3 bases and 1 base respectively, with 9 bases between them. This CDR3 has 14 residues. Germline-derived CDR1 and CDR2 are SEHNR and FQNEAQ (reference sequence). CDR3 sequence: CASSLGGTNTEAFF. CDR3 in DNA: TGTGCCAGCAGCTTGGGGGGAACGAACACTGAAGCTTTCTTT.

This chain links TRBV4-2 with TRBJ2-7; TRBD2 matches at 13 bases. Germline CDR1 is LGHNA and CDR2 is YNFKEQ. The junction had 21 bases not matched to a gene; V was cut back by 4 bases and J by 12 bases. The CDR3 consists of 18 residues. As DNA, the CDR3 is TGTGCCAGCAGCCCAATGGGGGGGGCCGGGACTAGCGGGGACCGATGGTACTTC. Translated, it gives CASSPMGGAGTSGDRWYF.

This chain links TRBV29-1 with TRBJ2-7; 7 positions agree with TRBD1. V was clipped by 1 base and J by 3 bases; unmatched bases: 0. Germline V gives CDR1 SQVTM, CDR2 ANQGSEA. This CDR3 comprises 12 residues. CDR3 residues: CSVEGQGYEQYF. For the CDR3, the DNA is TGCAGCGTTGAAGGACAGGGCTACGAGCAGTACTTC.

V usage is TRBV25-1 and J usage is TRBJ1-2; D call uncertain. Deletions cut 3 bases from V and 4 bases from J, with 12 bases between. CDR1 and CDR2 from the germline V gene are MGHDK and SYGVNS. The CDR3 length is 14 residues. In DNA form, the CDR3 reads TGTGCCAGCAGTGAGGGCCAGGTTGGCTATGGCTACACCTTC. This translates into CASSEGQVGYGYTF.

This chain links TRBV30 with TRBJ2-1, with 12 bases aligning to TRBD2. Germline V CDR1 and CDR2: GTSNPN, SVGIG (reference sequence). Trimming removed 5 bases from V and 4 bases from J; junction bases left unmatched: 3. This CDR3 comprises 14 residues. The chain's CDR3 is CAWGLAGHYNEQFF. CDR3 sequence (DNA): TGTGCCTGGGGACTAGCGGGGCATTACAATGAGCAGTTCTTC.

The chain employs TRBV19 and TRBJ1-1, with TRBD1 as a possible D gene (5 bases). V lost 3 bases and J 3 bases, leaving 11 bases between the germline ends. CDR3 length: 14 residues. Germline V gene lookup returns CDR1 LNHDA and CDR2 SQIVND (reference sequence). Here the CDR3 reads CASSISQGDTEAFF. The CDR3 bases are TGTGCCAGTAGTATCTCTCAAGGGGACACTGAAGCTTTCTTT.

In nucleotides, the CDR3 is TGCGCCAGCAGCTTGGGACAGGGGGCTCCCACAGATACGCAGTATTTT. Translating gives CASSLGQGAPTDTQYF. This chain links TRBV5-1 with TRBJ2-3; 10 bases fit TRBD1. Germline V CDR1 and CDR2: SGHRS, YFSETQ. V was clipped by 0 bases and J by 2 bases; unmatched bases: 3. The CDR3 is made up of 16 amino acids. The complete variable domain, with remaining parts taken from reference TRBV5-1 and TRBJ2-3, reads KAGVTQTPRYLIKTRGQQVTLSCSPISGHRSVSWYQQTPGQGLQFLFEYFSETQRNKGNFPGRFSGRQFSNSRSEMNVSTLELGDSALYLCASSLGQGAPTDTQYFGPGTRLTVL.

V and J are TRBV2 and TRBJ2-2; 16 nucleotides align to TRBD2. Per the germline V gene, CDR1 is SNHLY and CDR2 is FYNNEI. V dropped 6 bases and J dropped 5; count of bases not matched to a gene: 0. The CDR3 contains 15 residues. The CDR3 protein is CASRGLAGGTGELFF. As DNA, the CDR3 is TGTGCCAGCAGGGGACTAGCGGGGGGGACCGGGGAGCTGTTTTTT.